Reported below is one T cell receptor beta chain. Its target is unknown. Though nominally healthy at sampling, donors likely had unrecorded immune exposures. The sample originates from a study of cytomegalovirus exposure and HLA in healthy donors. The PCR used 60 Vbeta and 13 Jbeta primers. Clones were read by immunoSEQ multiplex PCR, and TCRdb kept only the in-frame ones, dropping some. Among tens of thousands of clones listed, around three quarters were seen once. Study-wide findings and caveats: A prior analysis recorded that most TCR beta V segments were productive about 87% or about 30% of the time. Using a false discovery rate of 0.05, a later analysis showed that approximately 17,000 TCR beta sequences were associated with HLA alleles. Presence/absence analyses took donor sequencing depth as roughly uniform.

V shed 1 base and J 6 bases; nucleotides not matched to a gene: 5. Germline assignment: CDR1 SGHRS and CDR2 YFSETQ. This CDR3 has 14 residues. The TCR sequence derives from a man aged 50-60 years in good health and CMV-seronegative. Sequenced material: PBMCs. The V call is TRBV5-1, the J call TRBJ2-7, with 9 bases fitting TRBD1. CDR3 nucleotides: TGCGCCAGCAGCTTGACAGGGGGCTTAGGCGAGCAGTACTTC. Residues: CASSLTGGLGEQYF. Based on the CDR3 plus reference TRBV5-1 and TRBJ2-7, the full variable domain is KAGVTQTPRYLIKTRGQQVTLSCSPISGHRSVSWYQQTPGQGLQFLFEYFSETQRNKGNFPGRFSGRQFSNSRSEMNVSTLELGDSALYLCASSLTGGLGEQYFGPGTRLTVT.